The rows below give T cell receptor beta chains drawn from one sample of a study of cytomegalovirus exposure and HLA in healthy donors. Profiling relied on immunoSEQ multiplex PCR, and the TCRdb table lists in-frame clones only, not all of them. The table records 100,000 to 140,000 clones, approximately 84% of them present only once. Material: PBMCs. The receptors derive from a man aged 25-40 years in good health and CMV-seronegative. The conserved cysteine and the conserved F or W are not part of the CDR3 here. Not all rows give a size; the values are once, few, many and, for expanded clones, a class.

abundance | j_gene | v_gene | CDR3aa
NA | TRBJ1-1 | TRBV11-2 | ASSRRQGMNTEAF
NA | TRBJ1-1 | TRBV2 | ASSALTGHNTEAF
NA | TRBJ2-7 | TRBV30 | AWSTGTGSYEQY
NA | TRBJ2-1 | TRBV11-2 | ASSENELAASYNEQF
NA | TRBJ2-7 | TRBV27 | ASSLSHSSYEQY
NA | TRBJ2-6 | TRBV11-1 | ASRRPGQGASGANVLT
once | TRBJ2-7 | TRBV11-2 | ASSLEAGIGYEQY
NA | TRBJ2-1 | TRBV28 | ASSSVLAVFLNEQF
NA | TRBJ2-3 | TRBV6-1 | ASSDYGSLTDTQY
NA | TRBJ1-1 | TRBV29-1 | SVDDRRNTEAF
once | TRBJ1-4 | TRBV5-4 | ASAGTENEKLF
NA | TRBJ2-2 | TRBV5-1 | ASSLASGSRLTGELF
NA | TRBJ1-2 | TRBV29-1 | SVEVTHNYGYT
NA | TRBJ1-2 | TRBV28 | ASSIQPSGDGYT
NA | TRBJ2-5 | TRBV28 | ASSHFLGLQETQY
few | TRBJ2-5 | TRBV5-6 | ASSPPTGTQY
NA | TRBJ2-1 | TRBV5-1 | ASSLGSSGRVGINEQF
NA | TRBJ2-1 | TRBV6-4 | ARERTSGRPSSYNEQF
NA | TRBJ2-3 | TRBV2 | ASRRTGGRSTDTQY
NA | TRBJ1-1 | TRBV4-1 | ASSQSGQGGSEAF
NA | TRBJ2-1 | TRBV5-1 | ASSGWTSGGGNEQF
few | TRBJ1-1 | TRBV7-6 | ASSLTLDTSRAF
NA | TRBJ2-7 | TRBV5-1 | ASSGTSGRAAYEQY
NA | TRBJ2-3 | TRBV5-1 | ASSPWGVTDTQY
once | TRBJ2-1 | TRBV7-9 | ASTVGLSSYNEQF
NA | TRBJ2-7 | TRBV27 | ATRDRGLHEQY
NA | TRBJ1-2 | TRBV11-2 | ASSLAQGLYGYT
NA | TRBJ2-1 | TRBV2 | ASKGQVLGWEQF
medium-sized | TRBJ2-1 | TRBV10-1 | ASEEIAGSEQF
few | TRBJ1-5 | TRBV5-1 | ASSLRGGQGQPQH
NA | TRBJ2-7 | TRBV5-1 | ASSLTTGGDEQY
NA | TRBJ2-1 | TRBV5-1 | ASSPPRALEQF
NA | TRBJ1-2 | TRBV5-1 | ASSGTGEPYGYT
once | TRBJ2-1 | TRBV7-2 | ASSLAAGLPNEQF
once | TRBJ2-7 | TRBV29-1 | SGIGLAGAQEQY
NA | TRBJ2-3 | TRBV28 | ASSRHSGGTDTQY
NA | TRBJ2-1 | TRBV5-6 | ASSGGNNEQF
NA | TRBJ2-7 | TRBV19 | ASSIGTVEQY
NA | TRBJ1-5 | TRBV19 | ASSTSGTGSQPQH
NA | TRBJ1-1 | TRBV2 | ASSGQMNTEAF
NA | TRBJ2-7 | TRBV11-2 | ASSSYGLTVDEQY
NA | TRBJ2-7 | TRBV7-2 | ASSLVSGQYEQY
few | TRBJ1-5 | TRBV6-1 | ASRAGLIGNQPQH
NA | TRBJ2-7 | TRBV4-1 | ASSQDPRGSSYEQY
few | TRBJ1-4 | TRBV9 | ASSVEGYDEKLF
NA | TRBJ2-4 | TRBV4-2 | ASSQYTKNIQY
NA | TRBJ1-2 | TRBV18 | ASSPPSKASGGYT